Shown below are 3 T cell receptor beta chains from a single sample sequenced in a study of a mutant IDH1 vaccine in newly diagnosed glioma. Described time point: week 47, end of study. A single vaccine dose contained 300 ug of mutant IDH1 20-mer peptide, and topical imiquimod was used with it. Their antigens are not known. Some clones are missing from TCRdb's copy, which holds only in-frame ones; the method was immunoSEQ multiplex PCR. The sample contains 75,000 to 95,000 clones, 85% to 90% of which appear only once. Specimen: PBMCs, collected from a glioma patient whose treatment included an IDH1 peptide vaccine. Receptor source: a woman aged 50 to 60 with glioma.

This clone showed up just once. This sequence joins TRBV10-3 and TRBJ2-7; TRBD2 aligns across 10 bases. V shed 2 bases and J 2 bases; nucleotides not matched to a gene: 12. The CDR3 covers 18 residues. Germline lookup yields CDR1 ENHRY and CDR2 SYGVKD. CDR3 nucleotide sequence: TGTGCCATCAGTGAGCCATTGGGGGCTAGCGGGGGCCCCTACGAGCAGTACTTC. It specifies CAISEPLGASGGPYEQYF.

The V gene is TRBV28, the J gene TRBJ2-7; D is unresolved. The V end lost 2 bases, the J end lost 3 bases, and 2 bases lay between the germline ends. This CDR3 has 11 amino acids. Germline V gene sequence: CDR1 MDHEN, CDR2 SYDVKM. The CDR3 reads CASSLNYEQYF. CDR3 in DNA: TGTGCCAGCAGTTTAAACTACGAGCAGTACTTC.

The V gene is TRBV18, the J gene TRBJ2-5; D possibly corresponds to TRBD2 (6 bases). V lost 4 bases and J lost 7, with 22 bases in between. Germline V lookup: CDR1 KGHSH, CDR2 LQKENI. The CDR3 is 16 amino acids. The CDR3 loop is CASSLIHGEDGATQYF. In nucleotides, the CDR3 is TGTGCCAGCTCACTTATTCACGGGGAGGACGGGGCGACCCAGTACTTC.